These 2 T cell receptor beta chains originate from one sample sequenced in a study of monozygotic twins with inflammatory bowel disease. TCRdb re-called the 5' RACE reads and shows each CDR3 protein once, DNA omitted. This sample's table has approximately 340,000 distinct CDR3 sequences. The sample was blood. All receptors come from a human donor with ulcerative colitis or Crohn's disease, or a healthy co-twin of an affected twin (not recorded which).

The rearrangement links TRBV5-1 to TRBJ2-3; no DNA is available, so the TRBD1 call from TCRdb remains unchecked. This CDR3 comprises 15 residues. Germline V gives CDR1 SGHRS, CDR2 YFSETQ. This CDR3 reads CASSLTGANTDTQYF. Full variable domain (outside the CDR3, taken from reference TRBV5-1 and TRBJ2-3): KAGVTQTPRYLIKTRGQQVTLSCSPISGHRSVSWYQQTPGQGLQFLFEYFSETQRNKGNFPGRFSGRQFSNSRSEMNVSTLELGDSALYLCASSLTGANTDTQYFGPGTRLTVL.

V gene TRBV4-1 combines with J gene TRBJ1-2; TCRdb calls TRBD1, which cannot be checked without DNA. This CDR3 is 15 amino acids long. Germline lookup yields CDR1 MGHRA and CDR2 YSYEKL. The CDR3 reads CASSQETASNYGYTF.